What follows are 5 T cell receptor beta chains derived from one specimen sequenced in a study of shared clonotypes between healthy human individuals. Here immunoSEQ multiplex PCR was the method, and the copy in TCRdb shows in-frame clones only, minus some. The table records more than 1 million clones, 75% to 80% of them present only once. The material sequenced was memory CD4+ T cells from PBMCs. Documented subset: CD45RA-negative fraction. The origin of the receptors is a man aged 18 to 30 in good health. Some clones in this sample may be carry-over from other donors' samples.

J is TRBJ1-1 and V is TRBV13, with a possible D match to TRBD1 (6 bases). The CDR3 has 17 amino acids. The V end was cut by 0 bases, the J end by 1 base, with 15 bases between. Germline CDR1 and CDR2: PRHDT and FYEKMQ (reference sequence). The DNA of the CDR3 is TGTGCCAGCAGCTTAGGCGGTTTACGGACAGAGAACACTGAAGCTTTCTTT. This encodes CASSLGGLRTENTEAFF.

The rearrangement links TRBV6-1 to TRBJ1-5; 8 nucleotides agree with TRBD1. Germline loops: CDR1 MNHNS, CDR2 SASEGT. With 6 bases clipped from V and 6 bases from J, the junction kept 4 bases outside the gene matches. This CDR3 region has 13 residues. CDR3 nucleotides: TGTGCCAGCAGGGACAGGGCAGGTCAGCCCCAGCATTTT. Amino acid sequence: CASRDRAGQPQHF.

A note on this clone: Given a much more abundant clone one base away, this may be a read error. The chain joins TRBV7-2 to TRBJ2-5; D remains unclear. Germline-derived CDR1 and CDR2 are SGHTA and FQGNSA. The germline V and J ends were trimmed by 5 bases and 5 bases, with 9 bases remaining between them. This CDR3 comprises 12 residues. The CDR3 nucleotides are TGTGCCAGCAGCGTAAGTTCGGAGACCCAGTACTTC. It specifies CASSVSSETQYF.

The CDR3 DNA reads as TGTGCCAGCAGTGAGGGGAAGGCAGATACGCAGTATTTT. This sequence encodes CASSEGKADTQYF. The chain combines TRBV25-1 with TRBJ2-3, with no clear D. Germline values: CDR1 MGHDK, CDR2 SYGVNS. Trimming removed 3 bases at V and 4 bases at J, with 8 bases between. The CDR3 runs 13 residues.

This clone was detected a few times. The V and J genes are TRBV5-6 and TRBJ1-1; 10 nucleotides line up with TRBD1. The V segment lost 5 bases and the J segment 6 bases; nucleotides outside the gene matches: 4. The CDR3 contains 13 residues. Germline CDR1 reads SGHDT; CDR2 reads YYEEEE. CDR3 DNA: TGTGCCAGCAGTTTCGGACAGGGGGCTGAAGCTTTCTTT. Its protein product is CASSFGQGAEAFF.